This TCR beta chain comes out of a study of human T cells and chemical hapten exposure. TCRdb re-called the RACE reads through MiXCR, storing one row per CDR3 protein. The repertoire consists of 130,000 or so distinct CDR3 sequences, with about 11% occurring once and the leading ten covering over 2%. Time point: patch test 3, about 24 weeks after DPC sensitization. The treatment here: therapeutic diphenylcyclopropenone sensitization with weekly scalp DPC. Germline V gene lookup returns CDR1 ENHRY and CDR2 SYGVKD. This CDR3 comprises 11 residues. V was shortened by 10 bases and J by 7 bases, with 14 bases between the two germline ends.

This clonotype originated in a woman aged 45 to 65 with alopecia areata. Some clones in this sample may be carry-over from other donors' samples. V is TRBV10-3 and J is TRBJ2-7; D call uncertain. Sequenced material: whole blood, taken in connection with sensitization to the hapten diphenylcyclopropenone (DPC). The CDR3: CATVGSGEQYF. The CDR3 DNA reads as TGTGCCACGGTGGGGTCTGGAGAGCAGTACTTC.